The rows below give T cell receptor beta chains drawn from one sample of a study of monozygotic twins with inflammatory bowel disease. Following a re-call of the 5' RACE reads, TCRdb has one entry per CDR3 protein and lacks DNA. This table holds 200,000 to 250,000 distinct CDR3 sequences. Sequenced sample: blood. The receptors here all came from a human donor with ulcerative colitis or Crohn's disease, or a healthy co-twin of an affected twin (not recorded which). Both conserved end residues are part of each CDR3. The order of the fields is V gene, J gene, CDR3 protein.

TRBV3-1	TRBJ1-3	CASSQQGDLGNTIYF
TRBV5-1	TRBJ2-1	CASSFGGRNEQFF
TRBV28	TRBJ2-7	CASTFNYEQYF
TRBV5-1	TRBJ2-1	CASSLGVSPNEQFF
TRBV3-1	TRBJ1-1	CASSQVLWDTEAFF
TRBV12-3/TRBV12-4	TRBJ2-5	CASSPGQGQETQYF
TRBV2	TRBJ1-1	CASRERTGRDTEAFF
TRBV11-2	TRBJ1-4	CASSLMVAQRGVGATNEKLFF
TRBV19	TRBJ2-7	CASSIATSSYEQYF
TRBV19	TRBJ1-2	CASSRQGRLIKGYTF
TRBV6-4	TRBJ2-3	CASSDGRAPTDTQYF
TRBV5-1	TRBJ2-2	CASSLGLAGETGELFF
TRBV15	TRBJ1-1	CATSGSQGWATEAFF
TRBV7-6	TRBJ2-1	CASSSKSGGKAYNEQFF
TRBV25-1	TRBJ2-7	CASAREYEQYF
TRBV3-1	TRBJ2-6	CASSSRGGRANVLTF
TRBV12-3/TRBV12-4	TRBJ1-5	CASSLDRAAGQPQHF
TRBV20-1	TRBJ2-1	CSALLSHSYNEQFF
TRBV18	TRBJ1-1	CASSSPGHPNTEAFF
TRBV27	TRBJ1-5	CASARQGTNQPQHF
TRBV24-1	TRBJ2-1	CATSASGTGINEQFF
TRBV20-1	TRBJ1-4	CSASRQTNEKLFF
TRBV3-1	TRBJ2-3	CASSRMTGMQYF
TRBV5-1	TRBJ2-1	CASSQGLLGQGMNEQFF